The rows below give T cell receptor beta chains drawn from one sample of a study of T-cell reconstitution after alpha-beta-depleted transplantation in children. TCRdb redid the calling of the PCR reads with MiXCR, one entry per CDR3 protein. The sample yields 500,000 to 750,000 distinct CDR3 sequences, 13% seen once. The sequenced sample was PBMCs, mostly from graft donor cells, obtained 360 days after TCRalphabeta/CD19-depleted stem cell transplant. Receptors were obtained from a male patient under 18 who had a stem cell transplant for acute myeloid leukemia, so the T cells may come from the graft donor. Each CDR3 is given with its conserved first and last residue. D genes are given only for firm matches. For some rows the clone size is stated as once, few or many, or as a class when expanded; others skip it.

V: TRBV20-1; size: few; D: TRBD2; J: TRBJ2-3; CDR3: CSARTSGVTDTQYF; DNA: TGCAGTGCTAGGACTAGCGGGGTCACAGATACGCAGTATTTT
V: TRBV28; size: few; D: TRBD1; J: TRBJ2-7; CDR3: CASRDDRDREIYEQYF; DNA: TGTGCCAGCAGAGACGATCGGGACAGGGAGATCTACGAGCAGTACTTC
V: TRBV5-1; size: few; D: TRBD2; J: TRBJ2-2; CDR3: CASARTSPGELFF; DNA: TGCGCCAGCGCGCGGACTAGCCCCGGGGAGCTGTTTTTT
V: TRBV2; size: once; D: TRBD2; J: TRBJ2-3; CDR3: CASCTGLAGGPLSTDTQYF; DNA: TGTGCCAGCTGTACCGGACTAGCGGGAGGGCCCCTTAGCACAGATACGCAGTATTTT
V: TRBV20-1; size: NA; D: NA; J: TRBJ2-7; CDR3: CSAFYDSPYEQYF; DNA: TGCAGTGCTTTCTATGACAGTCCCTACGAGCAGTACTTC
V: TRBV9; size: NA; D: TRBD2; J: TRBJ2-3; CDR3: CASSVAAGGPDTQYF; DNA: TGTGCCAGCAGCGTAGCAGCGGGAGGACCAGATACGCAGTATTTT
V: TRBV4-2; size: NA; D: NA; J: TRBJ2-5; CDR3: CASSQDPAGIQETQYF; DNA: TGTGCCAGCAGCCAAGACCCAGCTGGGATCCAAGAGACCCAGTACTTC
V: TRBV7-6; size: few; D: NA; J: TRBJ2-1; CDR3: CASSLVASFLNEQFF; DNA: TGTGCCAGCAGCTTAGTGGCTAGTTTCTTGAATGAGCAGTTCTTC
V: TRBV2; size: NA; D: TRBD1; J: TRBJ2-7; CDR3: CASDYTGTGEDEQYF; DNA: TGTGCCAGCGACTATACCGGGACAGGGGAAGACGAGCAGTACTTC
V: TRBV18; size: few; D: NA; J: TRBJ2-7; CDR3: CASSPSPGGDSSYEQYF; DNA: TGTGCCAGCTCACCAAGCCCTGGAGGGGACTCTTCCTACGAGCAGTACTTC
V: TRBV6-1; size: many; D: NA; J: TRBJ1-5; CDR3: CASRDPQVNSNQPQHF; DNA: TGTGCCAGCAGAGATCCACAGGTTAATAGCAATCAGCCCCAGCATTTT
V: TRBV20-1; size: many; D: NA; J: TRBJ2-3; CDR3: CSASSTDTQYF; DNA: TGCAGTGCTAGTAGCACAGATACGCAGTATTTT
V: TRBV9; size: NA; D: NA; J: TRBJ1-2; CDR3: CASRGLYGYTF; DNA: TGTGCCAGCCGGGGACTCTATGGCTACACCTTC
V: TRBV28; size: many; D: NA; J: TRBJ2-1; CDR3: CASSFGGGYNEQFF; DNA: TGTGCCAGCAGTTTTGGAGGGGGATACAATGAGCAGTTCTTC
V: TRBV5-4; size: many; D: TRBD2; J: TRBJ2-3; CDR3: CASSLGLAGAVTDTQYF; DNA: TGTGCCAGCAGCTTGGGCCTAGCGGGAGCGGTAACAGATACGCAGTATTTT
V: TRBV28; size: NA; D: NA; J: TRBJ1-1; CDR3: CASSSRQGVGLAEAFF; DNA: TGTGCCAGCAGTTCCCGCCAGGGAGTAGGATTGGCGGAAGCTTTCTTT
V: TRBV12-3/TRBV12-4; size: few; D: NA; J: TRBJ1-2; CDR3: CASQGANYGYTF; DNA: TGTGCCAGCCAGGGAGCTAACTATGGCTACACCTTC
V: TRBV20-1; size: once; D: NA; J: TRBJ2-1; CDR3: CSPREGYNEQFF; DNA: TGCAGTCCTCGCGAAGGGTACAATGAGCAGTTCTTC
V: TRBV20-1; size: few; D: TRBD1; J: TRBJ2-7; CDR3: CSGQGLSYEQYF; DNA: TGCAGTGGACAGGGGCTCTCCTACGAGCAGTACTTC
V: TRBV29-1; size: few; D: NA; J: TRBJ2-1; CDR3: CSVEAGFGFYNEQFF; DNA: TGCAGCGTTGAGGCAGGATTTGGATTCTACAATGAGCAGTTCTTC
V: TRBV4-1; size: few; D: NA; J: TRBJ2-7; CDR3: CASSQMSSYEQYF; DNA: TGCGCCAGCAGCCAAATGTCCAGTTACGAGCAGTACTTC
V: TRBV20-1; size: few; D: TRBD2; J: TRBJ2-1; CDR3: CSASGLAGDRNEQFF; DNA: TGCAGTGCTAGCGGACTAGCGGGAGACAGGAATGAGCAGTTCTTC
V: TRBV7-4; size: few; D: TRBD2; J: TRBJ2-7; CDR3: CASSSGLAELYEQYF; DNA: TGTGCCAGCAGCTCTGGACTAGCGGAGCTTTACGAGCAGTACTTC
V: TRBV28; size: few; D: TRBD2; J: TRBJ2-1; CDR3: CASSLGLAGVWNEQFF; DNA: TGTGCCAGCAGTTTAGGGCTAGCGGGAGTTTGGAATGAGCAGTTCTTC
V: TRBV28; size: many; D: TRBD1; J: TRBJ1-6; CDR3: CASRIGQGTSPLHF; DNA: TGTGCCAGCAGAATTGGACAGGGCACTTCACCCCTCCACTTT
V: TRBV21-1; size: many; D: NA; J: TRBJ2-5; CDR3: CASSKVGTTAPYQETQYF; DNA: TGTGCCAGCAGCAAAGTTGGGACTACCGCCCCGTACCAAGAGACCCAGTACTTC
V: TRBV6-2/TRBV6-3; size: once; D: NA; J: TRBJ2-7; CDR3: CASSYRQVSLRLYEQYF; DNA: TGTGCCAGCAGTTACCGGCAGGTCTCACTCAGGCTCTACGAGCAGTACTTC
V: TRBV14; size: NA; D: TRBD2; J: TRBJ2-5; CDR3: CASARNWASGNQETQYF; DNA: TGTGCCAGCGCGAGAAACTGGGCTAGCGGGAATCAAGAGACCCAGTACTTC
V: TRBV2; size: few; D: NA; J: TRBJ1-2; CDR3: CASTSGPSGYGYTF; DNA: TGTGCCAGCACCTCCGGACCCTCGGGTTATGGCTACACCTTC
V: TRBV7-6; size: few; D: TRBD2; J: TRBJ2-5; CDR3: CASSLRAGATVPSNIETQYF; DNA: TGTGCCAGCAGCCTACGAGCGGGAGCCACCGTCCCGTCCAATATAGAGACCCAGTACTTC
V: TRBV15; size: few; D: TRBD2; J: TRBJ2-1; CDR3: CATSSQSSGRTYNEQFF; DNA: TGTGCCACCAGCAGTCAATCTAGCGGGAGAACCTACAATGAGCAGTTCTTC
V: TRBV6-2/TRBV6-3; size: NA; D: NA; J: TRBJ2-4; CDR3: CASNNRLGPGGF; DNA: TGTGCCAGCAATAATCGACTCGGACCCGGGGGCTTC
V: TRBV10-3; size: few; D: NA; J: TRBJ1-3; CDR3: CAISEERNTIYF; DNA: TGTGCCATCAGTGAGGAGAGAAACACCATATATTTT
V: TRBV6-5; size: many; D: TRBD2; J: TRBJ2-3; CDR3: CASSRPGLAHTDTQYF; DNA: TGTGCCAGCAGCCGCCCGGGACTAGCGCATACAGATACGCAGTATTTT
V: TRBV28; size: NA; D: TRBD1; J: TRBJ2-2; CDR3: CASSVRYGTGAPGELFF; DNA: TGTGCCAGCAGCGTGCGGTACGGGACAGGGGCCCCCGGGGAGCTGTTTTTT
V: TRBV20-1; size: NA; D: NA; J: TRBJ2-3; CDR3: CSATIPGAPADTQYF; DNA: TGCAGTGCTACCATCCCCGGGGCGCCGGCAGATACGCAGTATTTT
V: TRBV10-3; size: NA; D: NA; J: TRBJ2-1; CDR3: CAISEERTPPNEQFF; DNA: TGTGCCATCAGTGAGGAACGGACTCCTCCCAATGAGCAGTTCTTC
V: TRBV20-1; size: NA; D: TRBD2; J: TRBJ2-1; CDR3: CSASLAGDFNEQFF; DNA: TGCAGTGCTAGTCTAGCGGGAGATTTCAATGAGCAGTTCTTC
V: TRBV12-3/TRBV12-4; size: few; D: TRBD1; J: TRBJ2-7; CDR3: CASSSPGQGLYEQYF; DNA: TGTGCCAGCAGTTCACCGGGACAGGGTCTTTACGAGCAGTACTTC
V: TRBV7-9; size: NA; D: NA; J: TRBJ1-4; CDR3: CASSLNAALLFEKLFF; DNA: TGTGCCAGCAGCTTAAACGCGGCCCTATTATTTGAAAAACTGTTTTTT
V: TRBV29-1; size: NA; D: NA; J: TRBJ2-2; CDR3: CSVDGAEHQNTGELFF; DNA: TGCAGCGTTGATGGAGCGGAGCACCAGAACACCGGGGAGCTGTTTTTT
V: TRBV6-5; size: NA; D: NA; J: TRBJ1-5; CDR3: CASSSRGLSNQPQHF; DNA: TGTGCCAGCAGTTCCAGGGGTCTGAGCAATCAGCCCCAGCATTTT
V: TRBV7-8; size: many; D: TRBD2; J: TRBJ2-1; CDR3: CASSLGAILAGDAREQFF; DNA: TGTGCCAGCAGCTTAGGGGCGATACTAGCGGGAGACGCGCGTGAGCAGTTCTTC
V: TRBV29-1; size: NA; D: NA; J: TRBJ1-2; CDR3: CSVPRGGPANYGYTF; DNA: TGCAGCGTTCCCCGGGGGGGCCCAGCTAACTATGGCTACACCTTC
V: TRBV6-2/TRBV6-3; size: NA; D: NA; J: TRBJ2-2; CDR3: CASSYIGPGTGELFF; DNA: TGTGCCAGCAGTTACATTGGGCCCGGGACCGGGGAGCTGTTTTTT
V: TRBV28; size: many; D: TRBD2; J: TRBJ2-7; CDR3: CASSLHEAGKAEQYF; DNA: TGTGCCAGCAGTTTACATGAAGCGGGAAAAGCCGAGCAGTACTTC
V: TRBV20-1; size: few; D: TRBD1; J: TRBJ1-5; CDR3: CSASTGTAATQPQHF; DNA: TGCAGTGCTAGTACCGGGACAGCTGCGACTCAGCCCCAGCATTTT
V: TRBV7-9; size: NA; D: NA; J: TRBJ2-7; CDR3: CASSGQRMGVDEQYF; DNA: TGTGCCAGCAGCGGACAACGGATGGGAGTCGACGAGCAGTACTTC
V: TRBV4-3; size: few; D: TRBD2; J: TRBJ2-1; CDR3: CASSQLLAGGGYNEQFF; DNA: TGCGCCAGCAGCCAACTACTAGCGGGAGGGGGCTACAATGAGCAGTTCTTC
V: TRBV29-1; size: many; D: NA; J: TRBJ2-3; CDR3: CSVEESGDTQYF; DNA: TGCAGCGTTGAAGAGTCCGGGGATACGCAGTATTTT
V: TRBV7-9; size: few; D: TRBD2; J: TRBJ2-3; CDR3: CASSLATGLAGTDTQYF; DNA: TGTGCCAGCAGCTTAGCGACCGGACTAGCCGGCACAGATACGCAGTATTTT
V: TRBV5-1; size: many; D: TRBD2; J: TRBJ2-5; CDR3: CASDEREVMETQYF; DNA: TGCGCCAGCGATGAGCGGGAGGTAATGGAGACCCAGTACTTC
V: TRBV20-1; size: many; D: NA; J: TRBJ2-2; CDR3: CSARDLRKGNTGELFF; DNA: TGCAGTGCTAGAGATTTGCGGAAAGGGAACACCGGGGAGCTGTTTTTT
V: TRBV28; size: many; D: NA; J: TRBJ2-3; CDR3: CASSPMRRAQYF; DNA: TGTGCCAGCAGTCCGATGCGGAGGGCGCAGTATTTT
V: TRBV20-1; size: many; D: TRBD2; J: TRBJ2-1; CDR3: CSARRTSGRSLNEQFF; DNA: TGCAGTGCTAGAAGGACTAGCGGGAGGTCGCTGAATGAGCAGTTCTTC
V: TRBV29-1; size: NA; D: NA; J: TRBJ2-2; CDR3: CSVGRRVFGGTGELFF; DNA: TGCAGCGTTGGTAGGCGGGTTTTCGGGGGAACCGGGGAGCTGTTTTTT
V: TRBV28; size: NA; D: NA; J: TRBJ2-1; CDR3: CASSLETRRFF; DNA: TGTGCCAGCAGTTTGGAGACTAGACGGTTCTTC